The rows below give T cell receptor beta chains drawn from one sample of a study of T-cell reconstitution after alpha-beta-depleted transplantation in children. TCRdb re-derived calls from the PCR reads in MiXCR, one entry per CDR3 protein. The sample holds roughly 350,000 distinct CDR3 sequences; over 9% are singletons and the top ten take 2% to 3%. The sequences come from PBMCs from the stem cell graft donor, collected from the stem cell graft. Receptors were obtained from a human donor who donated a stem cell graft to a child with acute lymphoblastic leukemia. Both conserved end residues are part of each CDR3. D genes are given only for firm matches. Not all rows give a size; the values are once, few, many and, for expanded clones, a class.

CATSDTYRQANTGELFF,TGTGCCACCAGTGACACCTACAGACAGGCGAACACCGGGGAGCTGTTTTTT,few,TRBV24-1,17,.,TRBJ2-2
CASSLYSVSNTEAFF,TGTGCCAGCAGCCTTTATTCGGTTTCGAACACTGAAGCTTTCTTT,few,TRBV7-3,15,.,TRBJ1-1
CSAPPLAGVYEQYF,TGCAGTGCCCCCCCCCTAGCGGGGGTCTACGAGCAGTACTTC,few,TRBV20-1,14,TRBD2,TRBJ2-7
CASRMTGGTTEAFF,TGTGCCAGCAGAATGACAGGGGGGACGACTGAAGCTTTCTTT,.,TRBV6-4,14,TRBD1,TRBJ1-1
CASSLLTGTYEQYF,TGTGCCAGCAGCCTCCTGACAGGAACCTACGAGCAGTACTTC,many,TRBV7-2,14,.,TRBJ2-7
CASSEATGVGSPLHF,TGTGCCAGCAGTGAAGCGACGGGAGTGGGGTCACCCCTCCACTTT,.,TRBV6-1,15,.,TRBJ1-6
CASSLATTTSGNYNEQFF,TGTGCCAGCAGCTTGGCCACCACGACTAGCGGGAACTACAATGAGCAGTTCTTC,.,TRBV5-6,18,TRBD2,TRBJ2-1
CASSLAGTPTHEQYF,TGTGCCAGCAGCTTAGCCGGGACCCCCACCCACGAGCAGTACTTC,.,TRBV7-2,15,.,TRBJ2-7
CASSSPGETQYF,TGTGCCAGCAGTTCGCCCGGAGAGACCCAGTACTTC,many,TRBV27,12,.,TRBJ2-5
CASSREQSHYNEQFF,TGTGCCAGCAGTAGGGAACAGTCACACTACAATGAGCAGTTCTTC,.,TRBV11-2,15,.,TRBJ2-1
CASSLGWEGNSPLHF,TGTGCCAGCAGCCTAGGGTGGGAAGGCAATTCACCCCTCCACTTT,.,TRBV12-3/TRBV12-4,15,.,TRBJ1-6
CASSFGGLAGASSYNEQFF,TGTGCCAGCAGTTTTGGGGGACTAGCGGGAGCGAGCTCCTACAATGAGCAGTTCTTC,.,TRBV28,19,TRBD2,TRBJ2-1
CSASLAGPVGEQYF,TGCAGTGCTAGCCTAGCGGGCCCCGTGGGGGAGCAGTACTTC,.,TRBV20-1,14,TRBD2,TRBJ2-7
CASSYSMGAGYEQFF,TGTGCCAGCAGTTACTCGATGGGGGCGGGGTATGAGCAGTTCTTC,few,TRBV6-5,15,.,TRBJ2-1
CASSLAPSGGVSDTQYF,TGTGCCAGCAGTTTAGCGCCTAGCGGAGGGGTGTCGGATACGCAGTATTTT,few,TRBV12-3/TRBV12-4,17,TRBD2,TRBJ2-3
CASSFDRVNEQYF,TGTGCCAGCAGCTTCGACAGGGTAAACGAGCAGTACTTC,many,TRBV7-2,13,TRBD1,TRBJ2-7
CASSLRRIIARVENTEAFF,TGTGCCAGCAGCTTACGCAGGATCATTGCCAGGGTCGAGAACACTGAAGCTTTCTTT,.,TRBV7-2,19,.,TRBJ1-1
CASSYGERVHNEQFF,TGTGCCAGCAGTTACGGGGAGAGGGTACACAATGAGCAGTTCTTC,many,TRBV6-5,15,.,TRBJ2-1
CSAITGLRNEQFF,TGCAGTGCTATCACAGGATTAAGGAATGAGCAGTTCTTC,few,TRBV20-1,13,.,TRBJ2-1
CASSISQYNEQFF,TGTGCCAGTAGTATTTCACAGTACAATGAGCAGTTCTTC,.,TRBV19,13,.,TRBJ2-1
CASSVATRASGANVLTF,TGTGCCAGCAGCGTAGCTACACGGGCCTCTGGGGCCAACGTCCTGACTTTC,few,TRBV9,17,.,TRBJ2-6
CASSLEGGGMEQFF,TGTGCCAGCAGCTTAGAGGGGGGCGGGATGGAGCAGTTCTTC,many,TRBV7-2,14,.,TRBJ2-1
CSAPESTDTQYF,TGCAGTGCTCCCGAAAGCACAGATACGCAGTATTTT,.,TRBV20-1,12,.,TRBJ2-3
CSARRLAGPYEQYF,TGCAGTGCTAGAAGGCTAGCGGGACCCTACGAGCAGTACTTC,.,TRBV20-1,14,TRBD2,TRBJ2-7
CASSQDSGERVNTEAFF,TGCGCCAGCAGCCAAGACAGCGGGGAAAGGGTGAACACTGAAGCTTTCTTT,.,TRBV4-3,17,.,TRBJ1-1
CSAVTGVGNQPQHF,TGCAGTGCTGTTACAGGGGTGGGCAATCAGCCCCAGCATTTT,many,TRBV20-1,14,TRBD1,TRBJ1-5
CATSDSIGTGRTDTQYF,TGTGCCACCAGTGATTCCATCGGGACAGGGAGGACAGATACGCAGTATTTT,few,TRBV24-1,17,TRBD1,TRBJ2-3
CASSPRKRQLSAYGYTF,TGTGCCAGCTCACCAAGGAAAAGACAGCTCTCGGCCTATGGCTACACCTTC,few,TRBV18,17,.,TRBJ1-2
CASSYGRGQGSWNEQFF,TGTGCCAGCAGTTATGGTCGGGGACAGGGGTCCTGGAATGAGCAGTTCTTC,.,TRBV6-5,17,TRBD1,TRBJ2-1
CSARYGGRNTDAFF,TGCAGTGCTAGATATGGGGGTCGGAACACTGACGCTTTCTTT,.,TRBV20-1,14,.,TRBJ1-1
CSAGGTSGRVGTDTQYF,TGCAGTGCCGGCGGGACAAGCGGGAGGGTTGGCACAGATACGCAGTATTTT,few,TRBV20-1,17,TRBD2,TRBJ2-3
CASRQGNTEAFF,TGCGCCAGCAGACAGGGGAACACTGAAGCTTTCTTT,many,TRBV5-1,12,.,TRBJ1-1
CAWSATGRSPLHF,TGTGCCTGGAGTGCCACAGGGCGTTCACCCCTCCACTTT,few,TRBV30,13,.,TRBJ1-6
CAGTPDTQYF,TGTGCCGGTACTCCAGATACGCAGTATTTT,many,TRBV7-2,10,.,TRBJ2-3
CASSLGVGGTEAFF,TGTGCCAGCAGCTTAGGAGTTGGGGGGACTGAAGCTTTCTTT,many,TRBV7-9,14,.,TRBJ1-1